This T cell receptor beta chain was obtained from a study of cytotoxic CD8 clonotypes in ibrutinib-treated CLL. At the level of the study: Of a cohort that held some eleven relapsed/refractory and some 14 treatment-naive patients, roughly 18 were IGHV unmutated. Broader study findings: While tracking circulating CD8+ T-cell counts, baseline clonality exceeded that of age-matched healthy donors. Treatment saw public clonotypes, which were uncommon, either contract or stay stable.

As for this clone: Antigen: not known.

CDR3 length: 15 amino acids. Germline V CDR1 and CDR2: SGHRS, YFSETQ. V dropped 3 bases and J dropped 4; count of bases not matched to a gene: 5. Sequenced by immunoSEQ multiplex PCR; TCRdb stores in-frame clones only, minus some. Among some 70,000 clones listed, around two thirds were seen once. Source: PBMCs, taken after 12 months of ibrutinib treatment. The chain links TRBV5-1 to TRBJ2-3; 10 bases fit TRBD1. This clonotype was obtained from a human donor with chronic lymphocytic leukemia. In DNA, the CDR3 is TGCGCCAGCAGCTACGGGACAGGGGCCCCAGATACGCAGTATTTT. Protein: CASSYGTGAPDTQYF.